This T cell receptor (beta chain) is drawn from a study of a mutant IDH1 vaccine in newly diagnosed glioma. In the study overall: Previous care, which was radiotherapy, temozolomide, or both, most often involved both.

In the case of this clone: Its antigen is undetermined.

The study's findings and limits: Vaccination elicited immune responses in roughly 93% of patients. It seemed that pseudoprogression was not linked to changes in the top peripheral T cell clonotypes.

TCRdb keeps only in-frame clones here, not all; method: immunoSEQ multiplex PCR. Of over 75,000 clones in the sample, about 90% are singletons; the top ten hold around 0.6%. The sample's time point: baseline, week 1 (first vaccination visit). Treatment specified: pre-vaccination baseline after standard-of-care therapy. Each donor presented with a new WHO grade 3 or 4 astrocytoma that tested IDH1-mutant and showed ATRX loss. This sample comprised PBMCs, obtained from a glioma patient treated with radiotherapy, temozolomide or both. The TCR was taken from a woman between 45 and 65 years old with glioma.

CDR3 sequence reads: CASSARELTDTQYF. CDR3 bases: TGTGCCAGCAGTGCAAGGGAATTGACAGATACGCAGTATTTT. V is TRBV2 and J is TRBJ2-3; D call uncertain. The CDR3 runs 14 residues. In germline, CDR1 is SNHLY, CDR2 FYNNEI. V shed 4 bases and J shed 3 bases, with 11 bases lying between them.